Listed below are T cell receptor beta chains from one sample, sequenced in a study of T cell clonotyping in hematopoietic cell transplantation. Only in-frame clones appear in the TCRdb table, and some are missing; sequencing was by immunoSEQ multiplex PCR. The sample includes around 37,000 clones, 95% seen only once; the top ten take almost 0.95%. Sequenced input: peripheral blood mononuclear cells. These receptors were obtained from a man aged 30 to 39 in good health. Some clones in this sample may be carry-over from other donors' samples. CDR3s include the opening cysteine and the closing phenylalanine or tryptophan. The D gene is left open where the match is weak. Expanded clones are given a class, and other clones once, few, many or no size at all.

TRBV19	TRBJ1-2	15	.	.	TGTGCCAGTAGTATAATGCACTTGGCTAACTATGGCTACACCTTC	CASSIMHLANYGYTF
TRBV6-5	TRBJ1-3	16	.	.	TGTGCCAGCAGTTACTCGGGGGAATCGTCCGGAAACACCATATATTTT	CASSYSGESSGNTIYF
TRBV9	TRBJ1-4	15	TRBD1	.	TGTGCCAGCAGCGGGGACGGGACAGGGCATGAAAAACTGTTTTTT	CASSGDGTGHEKLFF
TRBV9	TRBJ1-2	14	.	.	TGTGCCAGCAGCGCCCGAACGGACCTCTATGGCTACACCTTC	CASSARTDLYGYTF
TRBV6-5	TRBJ1-6	16	TRBD1	.	TGTGCCAGCAGTTACTCAGATCAGACAGGGGGATCACCCCTCCACTTT	CASSYSDQTGGSPLHF
TRBV6-1	TRBJ1-5	15	TRBD1	.	TGTGCCAGCATTGGGACAGGCAATAGCAATCAGCCCCAGCATTTT	CASIGTGNSNQPQHF
TRBV6-5	TRBJ1-2	14	.	.	TGTGCCAGCAGTCCCTGGACATCCAAAACTGGCTACACCTTC	CASSPWTSKTGYTF
TRBV5-1	TRBJ2-7	15	.	.	TGCGCCAGCAGCTTGGCGGAGGGGATAATCTACGAGCAGTACTTC	CASSLAEGIIYEQYF
TRBV6-1	TRBJ1-1	12	.	.	TGTGCCAGCATGCGGGAGTGGGCTGAAGCTTTCTTT	CASMREWAEAFF
TRBV6-5	TRBJ2-7	15	TRBD1	.	TGTGCCAGCAGTGCGAGGACAGGGGAGGTGGACGAGCAGTACTTC	CASSARTGEVDEQYF
TRBV4-1	TRBJ1-4	11	.	.	TGCGCCAGCAGCTTCAATGAAAAACTGTTTTTT	CASSFNEKLFF
TRBV15	TRBJ2-7	14	.	.	TGTGCCACCAGCGGAGGTTGGGGGTCCTACGAGCAGTACTTC	CATSGGWGSYEQYF
TRBV25-1	TRBJ2-1	14	.	.	TGTGCCAGCAGTGAATTCGTTTCCCACAATGAGCAGTTCTTC	CASSEFVSHNEQFF
TRBV19	TRBJ2-1	13	.	.	TGTGCCAGTAGTATGGCGGGTGGTTGGGAGCAGTTCTTC	CASSMAGGWEQFF
TRBV6-5	TRBJ2-7	14	.	.	TGTGCCAGCAGTTACGATTGGGGGACCCCCGCGCAGTACTTC	CASSYDWGTPAQYF
TRBV19	TRBJ2-3	17	TRBD2	.	TGTGCCAGTAGTAGTCAGGGAAACGGGAGGGCCGGAGATACGCAGTATTTT	CASSSQGNGRAGDTQYF
TRBV2	TRBJ2-7	15	TRBD1	.	TGTGCCAGCAGTCCTGACAGGGTGATGGCCTACGAGCAGTACTTC	CASSPDRVMAYEQYF
TRBV4-2	TRBJ1-2	14	.	.	TGTGCCAGCAGCCCGCCACAGGGAGCGGACGGCTACACCTTC	CASSPPQGADGYTF
TRBV4-1	TRBJ2-5	13	TRBD1	.	TGCGCCAGCAGCCAAGGACAGGGCGAGACCCAGTACTTC	CASSQGQGETQYF
TRBV30	TRBJ1-1	11	.	.	TGTGCCTGGAGTGTAAACACTGAAGCTTTCTTT	CAWSVNTEAFF
TRBV19	TRBJ2-1	14	TRBD2	.	TGTGCCAGTAGTGTCGGGACTAGCGGGGTTGAGCAGTTCTTC	CASSVGTSGVEQFF
TRBV9	TRBJ2-7	13	.	.	TGTGCCAGCAGCCCCCCTTCCTCCTACGAGCAGTACTTC	CASSPPSSYEQYF
TRBV5-1	TRBJ1-2	14	.	.	TGCGCCAGCAGCTTGGGCGGGGCGGTCTATGGCTACACCTTC	CASSLGGAVYGYTF
TRBV5-4	TRBJ2-2	15	.	.	TGTGCCAGCAGCCTCAGGGGGAGGGGAACCGGGGAGCTGTTTTTT	CASSLRGRGTGELFF
TRBV18	TRBJ2-3	19	TRBD2	.	TGTGCCAGCTCACACGCCCGGACGGGGACTACCGAAAGCACAGATACGCAGTATTTT	CASSHARTGTTESTDTQYF
TRBV4-3	TRBJ1-3	15	.	.	TGCGCCAGCAGCCAATCCCCCAGGTACGGAAACACCATATATTTT	CASSQSPRYGNTIYF
TRBV2	TRBJ1-1	16	TRBD1	.	TGTGCCAGCCGCAGGGGGCGCGGGACTGGGGACACTGAAGCTTTCTTT	CASRRGRGTGDTEAFF
TRBV19	TRBJ2-5	15	.	.	TGTGCCAGTAGCAAATACGCCCGGGACGGGGAGACCCAGTACTTC	CASSKYARDGETQYF
TRBV19	TRBJ2-3	12	.	.	TGTGCCAGTAGTATCGGGACCAATACGCAGTATTTT	CASSIGTNTQYF
TRBV11-3	TRBJ2-2	15	.	.	TGTGCCAGCAGCTCCGAAGGTCAGCTCGTTGGGGAGCTGTTTTTT	CASSSEGQLVGELFF
TRBV7-9	TRBJ1-2	17	TRBD1	.	TGTGCCAGCAGCCCAAACCGCAAAGGGACAGGGTTGGATGGCTACACCTTC	CASSPNRKGTGLDGYTF
TRBV6-5	TRBJ2-2	15	.	.	TGTGCCAGCAGTTACGAGACACTTAACACCGGGGAGCTGTTTTTT	CASSYETLNTGELFF
TRBV4-2	TRBJ2-4	17	TRBD1	once	TGTGCCAGCAGCCAAGCTGGACAGGGAGTCGGCAAAAACATTCAGTACTTC	CASSQAGQGVGKNIQYF
TRBV6-5	TRBJ1-2	13	.	.	TGTGCCAGCAGGACTCGGGGTATCCTTGGCTACACCTTC	CASRTRGILGYTF
TRBV2	TRBJ1-4	10	.	.	TGTGCCAGCAGCTTTGAAAAACTGTTTTTT	CASSFEKLFF
TRBV5-8	TRBJ2-7	16	TRBD2	.	TGTGCCAGCAGCTTGGGCCTAGCGGGAGGGTCCCACGAGCAGTACTTC	CASSLGLAGGSHEQYF
TRBV14	TRBJ2-2	17	.	.	TGTGCCAGCAGCCAACCAGGGTCCAGCGGCAACACCGGGGAGCTGTTTTTT	CASSQPGSSGNTGELFF
TRBV7-3	TRBJ2-1	15	TRBD1	.	TGTGCCAGCAGCTCAGGACAGGGTGCCTACAATGAGCAGTTCTTC	CASSSGQGAYNEQFF
TRBV5-4	TRBJ2-3	14	.	.	TGTGCCAGCAGCTTTCCCATGAGCACAGATACGCAGTATTTT	CASSFPMSTDTQYF
TRBV13	TRBJ1-5	13	.	.	TGTGCCAGCAGCCGGACCTCGGGTCAGCCCCAGCATTTT	CASSRTSGQPQHF
TRBV4-2	TRBJ1-3	14	.	.	TGTGCCAGCAGCCAAGTACCACAGGGACACACCATATATTTT	CASSQVPQGHTIYF
TRBV19	TRBJ2-2	15	.	.	TGTGCCAGTACCACATTCGGGACATACACCGGGGAGCTGTTTTTT	CASTTFGTYTGELFF
TRBV7-8	TRBJ2-5	12	.	.	TGTGCCAGCAGCTTAGTAGGAGAGACCCAGTACTTC	CASSLVGETQYF
TRBV12-5	TRBJ2-2	15	TRBD1	.	TGTGCTAGTGGCACGACAGGGGTGGGCACCGGGGAGCTGTTTTTT	CASGTTGVGTGELFF
TRBV18	TRBJ1-1	16	TRBD1	.	TGTGCCAGCTCACCATCCTCCGGGACAGCCGTAATTGAAGCTTTCTTT	CASSPSSGTAVIEAFF
TRBV6-5	TRBJ2-2	12	.	.	TGTGCCAGCAGGATGCGGGCCGGGGAGCTGTTTTTT	CASRMRAGELFF
TRBV10-3	TRBJ1-2	12	.	.	TGTGCCATCTCCAAGGACGGCTATGGCTACACCTTC	CAISKDGYGYTF
TRBV6-5	TRBJ1-1	11	.	once	TGTGCCAGCAGCAGGAACACTGAAGCTTTCTTT	CASSRNTEAFF
TRBV7-8	TRBJ1-4	16	TRBD1	.	TGTGCCAGCAGCTTAGCAATATCAGGGGGGGGAGAAAAACTGTTTTTT	CASSLAISGGGEKLFF